A selection of T cell receptor beta chains follows, all from one sample in a study of T cells expressing NK-cell markers. With the 5' RACE reads reprocessed, TCRdb shows one record per CDR3 protein and no DNA. The table lists around 100,000 distinct CDR3 sequences. Sequenced: blood T cells: a sorted CD56 or NKG2C T cell subset, CD4+ or CD8+ T cells, or bulk PBMC T cells (not recorded which). These receptors were taken from a woman aged 18-70 years in good health. CDR3s include the opening cysteine and the closing phenylalanine or tryptophan. The order of the fields is CDR3 length, V gene, J gene, CDR3 protein.

>14|TRBV5-1|TRBJ1-1
CASSWRNMNTEAFF
>15|TRBV6-4|TRBJ1-5
CASSERGGGNQPQHF
>14|TRBV19|TRBJ2-2
CASSIGGTTGELFF
>14|TRBV5-6|TRBJ1-4
CASSPPGFGEKLFF
>15|TRBV4-3|TRBJ2-5
CASSLRTGALETQYF
>15|TRBV4-2|TRBJ2-3
CASSQEKGLPDTQYF
>15|TRBV25-1|TRBJ1-4
CASSEPNTGEEKLFF
>14|TRBV6-5|TRBJ2-2
CASSLERWAGELFF
>17|TRBV5-4|TRBJ2-1
CASSLRSGRSSYNEQFF
>15|TRBV9|TRBJ2-1
CASSVGGTENNEQFF
>11|TRBV6-6|TRBJ2-1
CASSSQPEQFF
>12|TRBV7-9|TRBJ2-7
CATAGGSYEQYF
>14|TRBV30|TRBJ1-1
CAWSGDRVNTEAFF
>14|TRBV27|TRBJ1-3
CASSLVAGGNTIYF